This T cell receptor beta chain was identified during a study of STAT3 mutations in large granular lymphocyte leukemia. General study results and limits: Every T-LGLL patient had at least one immunodominant TCRbeta clonotype.

About this clone: The antigen remains undetermined.

The data were produced by immunoSEQ multiplex PCR, yet TCRdb's version contains in-frame clones alone and is incomplete. This sample has roughly 14,000 clones; approximately 91% occur once, and the top ten carry 7.5% to 9%. J was trimmed by 4 bases and V by 4 bases; bases with no gene match: 4. The germline V gene has CDR1 SGHNT and CDR2 YYREEE (reference sequence). The CDR3 spans 13 residues. The sequence derives from a woman aged 45-59 years with T-cell large granular lymphocyte leukemia. Some clones in this sample may be carry-over from other donors' samples. The chain links TRBV5-4 to TRBJ1-2; 7 positions agree with TRBD1. The material sequenced was peripheral blood mononuclear cells. CDR3 sequence: CASSDQGGYGYTF. The CDR3, as DNA: TGTGCCAGCAGCGATCAGGGGGGCTATGGCTACACCTTC.